This T cell receptor beta chain was retrieved from a study of T cells in Graves' hyperthyroidism and ophthalmopathy. The V and J ends lost 3 bases and 3 bases, in that order; junction bases with no gene match: 22. This CDR3 has 19 residues. Per germline, CDR1 GTSNPN and CDR2 SVGIG (reference sequence). This clonotype has a handful of counts. Amplification targeted TCR beta CDR3 regions from RNA transcripts. The TCR CDR3 was amplified in a first-round RT-PCR using the HTBI primer set. A single record per CDR3 protein comes from TCRdb applying MiXCR to the multiplex PCR reads. The top ten hold about 10% of the sample, which has hundreds of thousands of distinct CDR3 sequences, approximately 14% seen once.

The V gene is TRBV30, the J gene TRBJ2-7, with TRBD2 matching over 8 bases. Sequenced sample: blood. The receptor's source is a woman between 18 and 29 years old with Graves' hyperthyroidism. DNA of the CDR3: TGTGCCTGGAGCCTTTTCGCCCCCCAGGCTAGCGGGTTTATCTACGAGCAGTACTTC. Its protein is CAWSLFAPQASGFIYEQYF.